A single T cell receptor beta chain is shown here with its context. An end of the junction differs from the germline gene, which may be a read error. Per germline, CDR1 SSHAT and CDR2 FNYEAQ (reference sequence). The length of the CDR3 is 15 residues. Measured with immunoSEQ multiplex PCR; TCRdb has only the in-frame clones, and not every one. The top ten clones hold approximately 0.21% of a sample with approximately 100,000 clones, roughly 95% of them seen once. The data derive from a study of technical replicates of blood from a handful of donors. The sequence derives from a human donor in good health. The source material was T cells isolated from PBMCs. This chain uses TRBV7-7 with TRBJ2-5, with 10 bases identical to TRBD1. The CDR3 region is CASSLVGTGVETQYF. DNA of the CDR3: TGTGCTAGCAGCTTAGTCGGGACAGGGGTAGAGACCCAGTACTTC.